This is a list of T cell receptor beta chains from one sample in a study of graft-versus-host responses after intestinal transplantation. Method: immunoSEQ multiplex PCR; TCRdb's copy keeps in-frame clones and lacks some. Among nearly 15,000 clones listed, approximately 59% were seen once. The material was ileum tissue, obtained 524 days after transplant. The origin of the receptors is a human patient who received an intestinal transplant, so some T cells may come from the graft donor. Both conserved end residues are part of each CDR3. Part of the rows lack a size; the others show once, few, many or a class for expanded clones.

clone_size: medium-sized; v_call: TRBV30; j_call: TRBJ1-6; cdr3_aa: CAWSGTGDNSPLHF
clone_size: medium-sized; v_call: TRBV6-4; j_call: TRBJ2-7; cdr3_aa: CASSEGLAGNYEQYF
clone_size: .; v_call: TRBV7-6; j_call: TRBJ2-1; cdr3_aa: CASSRSGGTYNEQFF
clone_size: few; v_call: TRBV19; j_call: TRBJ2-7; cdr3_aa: CASTSGTGAYEQYF
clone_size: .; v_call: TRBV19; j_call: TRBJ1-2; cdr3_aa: CASSKGVGGVYYGYTF
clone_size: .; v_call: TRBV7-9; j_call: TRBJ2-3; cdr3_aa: CASSFGGWGPHNNTDTQYF
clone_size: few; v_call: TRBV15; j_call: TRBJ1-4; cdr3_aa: CATSRRRPGRTNEKLFF
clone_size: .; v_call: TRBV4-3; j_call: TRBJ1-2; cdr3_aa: CASSRQNYGYTF
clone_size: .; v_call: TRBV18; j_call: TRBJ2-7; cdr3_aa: CASSPPDSYEQYF
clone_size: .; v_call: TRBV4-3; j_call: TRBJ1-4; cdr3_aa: CASSPRGDGTNEKLFF
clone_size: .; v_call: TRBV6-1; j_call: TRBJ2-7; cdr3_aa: CASRKQTGYEQYF
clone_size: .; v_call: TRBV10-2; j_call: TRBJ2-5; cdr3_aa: CASSEVAETQYF
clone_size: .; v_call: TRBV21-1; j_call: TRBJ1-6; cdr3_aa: CASSKQGWYSPLHF
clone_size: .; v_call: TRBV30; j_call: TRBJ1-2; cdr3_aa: CAWSRGRKDGYTF
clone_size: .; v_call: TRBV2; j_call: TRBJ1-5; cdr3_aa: CASSHMTGGGNQPQHF
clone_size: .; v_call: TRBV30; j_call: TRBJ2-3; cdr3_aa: CACLEAGQGTDTQYF
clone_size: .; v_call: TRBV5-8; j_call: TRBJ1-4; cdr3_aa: CASSWGQGAIEKLFF
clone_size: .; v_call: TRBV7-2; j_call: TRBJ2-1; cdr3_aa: CASTGAGGSYNEQFF
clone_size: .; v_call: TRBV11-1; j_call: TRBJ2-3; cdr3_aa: CASSFLAGGTDTQYF
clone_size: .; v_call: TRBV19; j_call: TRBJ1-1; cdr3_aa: CASSIASGGNTEAFF
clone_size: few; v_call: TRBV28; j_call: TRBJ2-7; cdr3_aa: CASSHQTGGFSEQYF
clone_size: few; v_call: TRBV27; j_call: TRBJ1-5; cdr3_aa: CASSPGQVHQPQHF
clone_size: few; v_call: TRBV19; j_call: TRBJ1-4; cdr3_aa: CASISRGDSSNEKLFF
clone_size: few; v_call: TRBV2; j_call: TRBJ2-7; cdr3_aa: CASSSPGQGAYEQYF
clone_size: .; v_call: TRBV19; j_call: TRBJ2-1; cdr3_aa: CATGTGVEQFF
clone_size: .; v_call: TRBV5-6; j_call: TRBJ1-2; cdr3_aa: CASSFGGGANYGYTF
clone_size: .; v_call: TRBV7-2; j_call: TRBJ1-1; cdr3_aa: CASSLQGGVNTEAFF
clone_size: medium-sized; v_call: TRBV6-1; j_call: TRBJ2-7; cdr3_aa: CASRLGGEGYEQYF
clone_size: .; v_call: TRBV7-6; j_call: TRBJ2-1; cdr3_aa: CASSLGGGPYNEQFF
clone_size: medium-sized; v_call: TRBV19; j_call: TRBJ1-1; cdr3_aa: CASSINRGSTEAFF
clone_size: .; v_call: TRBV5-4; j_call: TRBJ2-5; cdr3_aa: CASSLDRADETQYF